This T cell receptor beta chain was captured by sequencing in a study of spatial heterogeneity in lung cancer. Study-level points and caveats: The number of expanded tumor alpha and beta chains correlated with mutation number. Coverage estimated for tumor T cells reached approximately 7.5% for alpha chains and around 13% for beta chains.

Regarding this clonotype: Its antigen is not identified.

The CDR3 totals 14 residues. V shed 5 bases and J 7 bases; nucleotides not matched to a gene: 8. Germline V gene sequence: CDR1 SGHTA, CDR2 FQGTGA. TCRdb reanalysed the 5' RACE reads using MiXCR and keeps one entry per CDR3 protein. The data contain several thousand distinct CDR3 sequences, approximately 10% of them singletons. The time point was: sample taken at primary tumor resection. This clonotype was sampled from a male donor with early-stage non-small cell lung cancer. This specimen consisted of lung tumor tissue, obtained at surgery. V is TRBV7-3 and J is TRBJ2-1; 7 bases map to TRBD2. The CDR3 sequence: CASSPGTNSNEQFF. The CDR3 DNA follows: TGTGCCAGCAGCCCCGGGACTAATTCAAATGAGCAGTTCTTC.